This T cell receptor (beta chain) appears in the sequencing data of a study of graft-versus-host responses after intestinal transplantation. As to this clone: Its antigen is still unknown.

The CDR3 has 16 residues. The V gene's germline CDR1 is ENHRY and CDR2 SYGVKD. Trimming removed 4 bases from V and 0 bases from J; junction bases left unmatched: 8. Here immunoSEQ multiplex PCR was the method, and the copy in TCRdb shows in-frame clones only, minus some. This table holds 95,000 or so clones, roughly 90% found once. Study-wide results and limits: Graft-donor T cell macrochimerism in patients accompanied high graft-versus-host to host-versus-graft clonal ratios in allografts.

This chain links TRBV10-3 with TRBJ2-7; 8 positions match TRBD1. The sequence was obtained from a human patient who received an intestinal transplant, so some T cells may come from the graft donor. The sequencing here drew on PBMCs, taken roughly 450 days after intestinal transplant. CDR3: CAISGGTGGSSYEQYF. The CDR3 DNA reads as TGTGCCATCAGTGGGGGTACAGGGGGTAGCTCCTACGAGCAGTACTTC.